The 31 T cell receptor beta chains in this list originate from one sample, sequenced in a study of CD8 T cells in ankylosing spondylitis (dated by TCRdb to the late 2010s). Receptors were amplified or captured by 5' RACE. Reads for this sample came from an Illumina MiSeq. The public sequencing data were trimmed at Q25 with fastp and processed into clonotypes with MiXCR by TCRdb, which kept only in-frame beta chains. CDR3 protein sequences are deduplicated, and each keeps its most common genes and DNA. The sample profile shows about 27,000 distinct CDR3 sequences; approximately 7.9% of them were found once. Nearly 30% of the sample comes from the top ten. Input material: blood. The receptor source for this set is a male donor with ankylosing spondylitis or in good health (not recorded which).

This clonotype was counted at least ten times. This chain connects TRBV5-1 to TRBJ2-3, with D possibly TRBD2 on 6 matching bases. CDR1 is SGHRS and CDR2 is YFSETQ in the germline V gene. The V and J ends lost 3 bases and 3 bases respectively, with 14 bases between them. This CDR3 comprises 15 residues. The DNA for the CDR3 is TGCGCCAGCAGCTCCCGTGGAGGGAGGACAGATACGCAGTATTTT. Translating gives CASSSRGGRTDTQYF.

This clonotype was seen at least ten times. The chain uses TRBV24-1 and TRBJ2-2, with 7 bases lining up with TRBD1. The trim removed 7 bases at V and 2 bases at J, leaving 3 bases unmatched. The length of the CDR3 is 14 residues. Germline V gene data show CDR1 as KGHDR and CDR2 as SFDVKD. The CDR3 DNA is TGTGCCACCAGCCGGGACAGTAACACCGGGGAGCTGTTTTTT. It encodes CATSRDSNTGELFF.

The V gene is TRBV4-3, the J gene TRBJ2-1; 10 positions match TRBD2. The CDR3 sequence is 14 residues long. Germline V gene lookup returns CDR1 LGHNA and CDR2 YSLEER. The junction had 10 bases not matched to a gene; V was cut back by 8 bases and J by 9 bases. The CDR3 loop reads CASAQASGRGEQFF. CDR3 nucleotide sequence: TGCGCCAGCGCCCAGGCTAGCGGGAGAGGTGAGCAGTTCTTC.

The rearrangement uses TRBV7-2 and TRBJ2-7; D gene uncertain. Trimming took off 2 bases at V and 3 bases at J, with 5 bases between the two ends. In germline, CDR1 is SGHTA, CDR2 FQGNSA. This CDR3 contains 12 residues. The CDR3 protein is CASSLLGYEQYF. The CDR3 bases are TGTGCCAGCAGCTTATTGGGCTACGAGCAGTACTTC.

This clonotype turned up a few times. This rearrangement joins TRBV28 to TRBJ1-5; D remains unclear. CDR1 and CDR2 from the germline V gene are MDHEN and SYDVKM. The CDR3 has 14 residues. The germline V and J ends were trimmed by 7 bases and 0 bases, with 10 bases remaining between them. The DNA of the CDR3 is TGTGCCAGCACCATTGGGAGTAGCAATCAGCCCCAGCATTTT. As protein: CASTIGSSNQPQHF.

This chain links TRBV5-1 with TRBJ2-3; no definite D call. Trimming stripped 0 bases from V and 5 bases from J, with 10 bases between. Germline CDR1 SGHRS, CDR2 YFSETQ. CDR3 length: 14 amino acids. The CDR3, as DNA: TGCGCCAGCAGCTTGGCCAAGAGCCAAGATACGCAGTATTTT. This sequence encodes CASSLAKSQDTQYF.

The chain is built from TRBV12-3 or TRBV12-4 and TRBJ2-5, with 9 nucleotides matching TRBD2. The CDR3 length is 15 residues. V was pared by 2 bases and J by 1 base, with 2 bases of the junction left unmatched. CDR3 sequence: CASSLWRGGQETQYF. The CDR3 DNA sequence: TGTGCCAGCAGTTTATGGCGGGGGGGCCAAGAGACCCAGTACTTC.

This clonotype was detected ten times or more. This sequence joins TRBV9 and TRBJ2-1, with 7 positions matching TRBD2. V lost 7 bases, J lost 6 bases, and 4 bases stayed unmatched. The CDR3 has 12 residues. The germline V gene encodes CDR1 SGDLS and CDR2 YYNGEE. The CDR3: CASGLVSNEQFF. DNA for the CDR3: TGTGCCAGCGGACTAGTTTCCAATGAGCAGTTCTTC.

This clonotype was counted a few times. The rearrangement uses TRBV12-3 or TRBV12-4 and TRBJ2-1; the D is unclear. This CDR3 contains 16 residues. The V gene lost 7 bases and the J gene lost 4 bases, with 20 bases spanning the gap. In nucleotides, the CDR3 is TGTGCCAGCATAAGGACCGATCCGGACCCATACAATGAGCAGTTCTTC. Translated, it gives CASIRTDPDPYNEQFF.

This clonotype came up many times. This rearrangement joins TRBV29-1 to TRBJ2-7, with 11 positions matching TRBD1. With 4 bases clipped from V and 5 bases from J, the junction kept 10 bases outside the gene matches. CDR1 and CDR2 (germline): SQVTM, ANQGSEA. The CDR3 runs 15 residues. This CDR3 is CSVVILPGQGDEQYF. CDR3 DNA sequence: TGCAGCGTTGTCATTTTGCCGGGACAGGGGGACGAGCAGTACTTC.

This clonotype was seen more than once but under ten times. The V gene is TRBV28, the J gene TRBJ2-2; 12 nucleotides align to TRBD2. Trimming at V came to 7 bases and at J to 7 bases, leaving 4 bases not matched to a gene. The CDR3 has 14 residues. Germline V gene lookup returns CDR1 MDHEN and CDR2 SYDVKM. CDR3 amino acids: CASTSGRAGGELFF. For the CDR3, the DNA is TGTGCCAGCACTAGCGGGAGGGCCGGCGGGGAGCTGTTTTTT.

The chain links TRBV2 to TRBJ1-1; D call uncertain. V lost 4 bases to trimming and J lost 0 bases, with 6 bases between them. The CDR3 length is 13 residues. Germline-derived CDR1 and CDR2 are SNHLY and FYNNEI. In nucleotides, the CDR3 is TGTGCCAGCAGTGGACCCTTGAACACTGAAGCTTTCTTT. It yields the protein CASSGPLNTEAFF.

This clonotype showed up many times. The chain has TRBV20-1 and TRBJ2-1; 7 bases agree with TRBD2. V was clipped by 3 bases and J by 2 bases; unmatched bases: 13. The CDR3 loop spans 17 amino acids. Germline V gives CDR1 DFQATT, CDR2 SNEGSKA (reference sequence). CDR3 residues: CSARRESVVSAYNEQFF. The CDR3 coding sequence is TGCAGTGCTAGGCGGGAGAGTGTTGTAAGCGCCTACAATGAGCAGTTCTTC.

This chain uses TRBV5-1 with TRBJ2-2, with 10 bases aligning to TRBD2. The CDR3 extends over 14 amino acids. The V segment lost 4 bases and the J segment 7 bases; nucleotides outside the gene matches: 4. The germline gives CDR1 SGHRS, CDR2 YFSETQ. CDR3 DNA sequence: TGCGCCAGCAGCCCCACTAGCGGGGTCGGGGAGCTGTTTTTT. Translated, it gives CASSPTSGVGELFF.

The gene calls are TRBV24-1 and TRBJ2-1; 8 bases align to TRBD1. Germline V gene sequence: CDR1 KGHDR, CDR2 SFDVKD. The J segment lost 4 bases and the V segment lost 3 bases, leaving 7 bases of the junction unmatched. This CDR3 has 16 amino acids. CDR3 amino acids: CATSDPLNRGYNEQFF. CDR3 coding DNA: TGTGCCACCAGTGATCCCCTGAACAGGGGGTACAATGAGCAGTTCTTC.

This sequence joins TRBV28 and TRBJ2-3; 10 bases fit TRBD2. The V gene end was trimmed by 9 bases and the J gene end by 3 bases; junction bases not matched to a gene: 9. Germline CDR1 reads MDHEN; CDR2 reads SYDVKM. The CDR3 loop spans 15 amino acids. This chain's CDR3 is CASPPAGGPTDTQYF. The CDR3 nucleotides read TGTGCCAGTCCCCCAGCGGGAGGGCCAACAGATACGCAGTATTTT.

The rearrangement links TRBV10-3 to TRBJ1-1; perhaps TRBD1 as D (6 bases). Germline V gene lookup returns CDR1 ENHRY and CDR2 SYGVKD. V gave up 7 bases and J gave up 5 bases, with 11 bases separating them. This CDR3 is built from 12 residues. The CDR3 region is CAITKGGTEAFF. CDR3 bases: TGTGCCATCACCAAAGGGGGGACTGAAGCTTTCTTT.

CDR3 bases: TGTGCCAGCAGTTTAAGAGGGGGCGGCAATCAGCCCCAGCATTTT. Translated: CASSLRGGGNQPQHF. The chain links TRBV27 to TRBJ1-5; 7 bases map to TRBD1. Trimming cost V 2 bases and J 2 bases; bases outside gene matches: 3. This CDR3 comprises 15 residues. The germline V gene has CDR1 MNHEY and CDR2 SMNVEV (reference sequence).

In this sample, this clonotype turned up many times. The V and J genes are TRBV29-1 and TRBJ2-5; 11 positions match TRBD2. This CDR3 region has 13 residues. The trim removed 8 bases at V and 5 bases at J, leaving 7 bases unmatched. CDR1 is SQVTM and CDR2 is ANQGSEA in the germline V gene. The CDR3 coding sequence is TGCAGCACCGCGACTAGCGGGGCTGAGACCCAGTACTTC. Translated, it gives CSTATSGAETQYF.

V usage is TRBV4-1 and J usage is TRBJ2-1; D assignment may be TRBD1 or TRBD2 (5 bases each). CDR3 length: 14 amino acids. Germline CDR1 and CDR2: MGHRA and YSYEKL. Trimming took 4 bases from V and 10 from J, leaving 17 bases between them. For the CDR3, the DNA is TGCGCCAGCAGCCCCGGGACCAGGGTGTGGGAGCAGTTCTTC. Amino acids: CASSPGTRVWEQFF.

In this sample, this clonotype turned up many times. The chain couples TRBV7-3 to TRBJ2-2, with D uncertain. This CDR3 is built from 16 residues. V was shortened by 3 bases and J by 0 bases, with 11 bases between the two germline ends. Germline V gene sequence: CDR1 SGHTA, CDR2 FQGTGA. The CDR3 loop is CASSFYPSTNTGELFF. CDR3 sequence (DNA): TGTGCCAGCAGCTTTTACCCCAGTACGAACACCGGGGAGCTGTTTTTT.

The chain employs TRBV30 and TRBJ2-6; no reliable D call. This CDR3 region has 15 residues. Germline V gene lookup returns CDR1 GTSNPN and CDR2 SVGIG (reference sequence). The V and J ends lost 1 base and 0 bases respectively, with 7 bases between them. The CDR3 DNA is TGTGCCTGGAGTGGGGTTCGCTCTGGGGCCAACGTCCTGACTTTC. This gives the protein CAWSGVRSGANVLTF.

This clonotype was detected many times. V and J are TRBV20-1 and TRBJ2-1, with TRBD1 as a possible D gene (5 bases). Germline loops: CDR1 DFQATT, CDR2 SNEGSKA (reference sequence). Trimming stripped 6 bases from V and 4 bases from J, with 7 bases between. This CDR3 spans 11 amino acids. The CDR3 nucleotides are TGCAGTGCCAACAGGTACAATGAGCAGTTCTTC. Translated, it gives CSANRYNEQFF.

Only a few counts were recorded for this clonotype. V is TRBV29-1 and J is TRBJ2-3, with 7 bases aligning to TRBD2. Trimming removed 6 bases from V and 5 bases from J; junction bases left unmatched: 2. The germline V gene encodes CDR1 SQVTM and CDR2 ANQGSEA. The CDR3 is made up of 11 amino acids. CDR3 protein: CSVPGGDTQYF. CDR3 nucleotide sequence: TGCAGCGTGCCGGGGGGAGATACGCAGTATTTT.

This sequence joins TRBV20-1 and TRBJ1-4; D is unclear. The CDR3 spans 12 residues. Germline lookup yields CDR1 DFQATT and CDR2 SNEGSKA (reference sequence). Trimming took 3 bases from V and 16 from J, leaving 18 bases between them. CDR3 DNA sequence: TGCAGTGCTAGTCCCACCCGATCCGGTGGGTTTTTT. It is translated as CSASPTRSGGFF.

This clonotype has a handful of counts. The V gene is TRBV12-3 or TRBV12-4, the J gene TRBJ1-1; no firm D call. The CDR3 is 14 amino acids. The V end was cut by 4 bases, the J end by 3 bases, with 12 bases between. CDR3 sequence (DNA): TGTGCCAGCAGTTCGACCGGACTCCACACTGAAGCTTTCTTT. Protein sequence: CASSSTGLHTEAFF.

This clonotype was seen a handful of times. This chain joins TRBV20-1 and TRBJ2-3; 11 positions agree with TRBD2. Germline CDR1 reads DFQATT; CDR2 reads SNEGSKA (reference sequence). V gave up 1 base and J gave up 6 bases; unmatched junction bases: 6. The CDR3 has 15 amino acids. The CDR3 is CSARVLAGGMDTQYF. CDR3 coding DNA: TGCAGTGCTAGAGTGCTAGCGGGGGGAATGGATACGCAGTATTTT.

This clonotype was observed many times. The rearrangement links TRBV5-1 to TRBJ2-1, with D possibly TRBD2 on 5 matching bases. The CDR3 is 15 residues long. The germline CDR1 and CDR2 sequences are SGHRS and YFSETQ. V was pared by 0 bases and J by 0 bases, with 7 bases between. Here the CDR3 reads CASSLGADSYNEQFF. The CDR3 DNA reads as TGCGCCAGCAGCTTGGGAGCGGACTCCTACAATGAGCAGTTCTTC.

Sample share makes this clonotype medium-sized. The chain joins TRBV4-3 to TRBJ2-1; D is unclear. In germline, CDR1 is LGHNA, CDR2 YSLEER. V dropped 3 bases and J dropped 4 bases, with 7 bases sitting between them. The CDR3 extends over 13 amino acids. The CDR3, as DNA: TGCGCCAGCAGCCAGACGGAGTACAATGAGCAGTTCTTC. As protein: CASSQTEYNEQFF.

The rearrangement uses TRBV20-1 and TRBJ1-1; D gene unclear. The length of the CDR3 is 11 residues. The V gene lost 3 bases and the J gene lost 8 bases, with 10 bases spanning the gap. Looked up from germline, CDR1 is DFQATT and CDR2 is SNEGSKA (reference sequence). The CDR3 region has the DNA TGCAGTGCTAGTGCCCAGATAGAAGCTTTCTTT. Encoded protein: CSASAQIEAFF.

The rearrangement joins TRBV14 to TRBJ2-3; possible D gene TRBD1, 6 bases. This CDR3 is 14 amino acids long. In germline, CDR1 is SGHDN, CDR2 FVKESK. Trimming stripped 4 bases from V and 5 bases from J, with 13 bases between. CDR3: CASSRRQDGDTQYF. The CDR3 DNA sequence: TGTGCCAGCAGCCGGAGACAGGACGGAGATACGCAGTATTTT.